These T cell receptor beta chains were read from a single sample in a study of T cells in tumors after PD-1 blockade. Some clones are missing from TCRdb's copy, which holds only in-frame ones; the method was immunoSEQ multiplex PCR. The profile shows about 48,000 clones, approximately 81% of them singletons. The specimen was PBMCs, collected before anti-PD-1 treatment. Receptor source: a human donor with basal cell carcinoma. Both conserved end residues are part of each CDR3. D genes are given only for firm matches. Some rows have no size entry. The others give once, few or many, or a class for an expanded clone.

CDR3nt: TGTGCCAGCAGTCCCCAGACAGGGGGCGGCACAGATACGCAGTATTTT; CDR3aa: CASSPQTGGGTDTQYF; abundance: -; d_gene: TRBD1; v_gene: TRBV6-4; j_gene: TRBJ2-3
CDR3nt: TGTGCCAGTAGTATTAAGGGAAGCTCCTACAATGAGCAGTTCTTC; CDR3aa: CASSIKGSSYNEQFF; abundance: -; d_gene: -; v_gene: TRBV19; j_gene: TRBJ2-1
CDR3nt: TGTGCCAGTAGTATCTTAGGGAACGATGGCTACACCTTC; CDR3aa: CASSILGNDGYTF; abundance: -; d_gene: -; v_gene: TRBV19; j_gene: TRBJ1-2
CDR3nt: TGTGCCAGCAGCGAGAGACTAGCGGGGGGGCCGGGATTCAATGAGCAGTTCTTC; CDR3aa: CASSERLAGGPGFNEQFF; abundance: -; d_gene: TRBD2; v_gene: TRBV9; j_gene: TRBJ2-1
CDR3nt: TGTGCCAGCAGCTTAGAGGCAAGGTCACCTGAAGCTTTCTTT; CDR3aa: CASSLEARSPEAFF; abundance: -; d_gene: -; v_gene: TRBV7-9; j_gene: TRBJ1-1
CDR3nt: TGTGCCTGGAATATTAACAGGGGACCTGGCTACACCTTC; CDR3aa: CAWNINRGPGYTF; abundance: -; d_gene: TRBD1; v_gene: TRBV30; j_gene: TRBJ1-2
CDR3nt: TGTGCCAGCAGCTTACAGGGGGTCACCTACGAGCAGTACTTC; CDR3aa: CASSLQGVTYEQYF; abundance: -; d_gene: TRBD1; v_gene: TRBV7-2; j_gene: TRBJ2-7
CDR3nt: TGTGCCAGCAGACGAACAGGGACTAGAGCTGCGACTGAAGCTTTCTTT; CDR3aa: CASRRTGTRAATEAFF; abundance: -; d_gene: -; v_gene: TRBV25-1; j_gene: TRBJ1-1
CDR3nt: TGTGCCAGCAGCACCTCCGGGACAGGGAGTATGGAGACCCAGTACTTC; CDR3aa: CASSTSGTGSMETQYF; abundance: -; d_gene: TRBD1; v_gene: TRBV7-2; j_gene: TRBJ2-5
CDR3nt: TGTGCCAGCAGCAACGGGGTGACAGATACGCAGTATTTT; CDR3aa: CASSNGVTDTQYF; abundance: -; d_gene: -; v_gene: TRBV3-1/TRBV3-2; j_gene: TRBJ2-3
CDR3nt: TGTGCCAGCTCGACAGACATTAATGAAAAACTGTTTTTT; CDR3aa: CASSTDINEKLFF; abundance: -; d_gene: -; v_gene: TRBV18; j_gene: TRBJ1-4
CDR3nt: TGTGCCAGCAGCTTAGAGCGGGGCGCAAACACCGGGGAGCTGTTTTTT; CDR3aa: CASSLERGANTGELFF; abundance: few; d_gene: -; v_gene: TRBV11-3; j_gene: TRBJ2-2
CDR3nt: TGTGCCAGCAGTTTCACCAGCGGGGGGTTCACAGATACGCAGTATTTT; CDR3aa: CASSFTSGGFTDTQYF; abundance: -; d_gene: TRBD2; v_gene: TRBV28; j_gene: TRBJ2-3
CDR3nt: TGTGCCAGCCTCCCCGGAAGGACGGGATTCTCTGGGGCCAACGTCCTGACTTTC; CDR3aa: CASLPGRTGFSGANVLTF; abundance: -; d_gene: -; v_gene: TRBV7-2; j_gene: TRBJ2-6
CDR3nt: TGTGCCAGCAGCTTAGCTCTAGCGGCAGATACGCAGTATTTT; CDR3aa: CASSLALAADTQYF; abundance: -; d_gene: TRBD2; v_gene: TRBV7-2; j_gene: TRBJ2-3
CDR3nt: TGTGCCAGCAGTGTAACTGGACAGGGAGGAAACACCATATATTTT; CDR3aa: CASSVTGQGGNTIYF; abundance: -; d_gene: TRBD1; v_gene: TRBV27; j_gene: TRBJ1-3
CDR3nt: TGTGCCAGCAGCCCCAGGACTGGCGGGGGGAGCTCCTACAATGAGCAGTTCTTC; CDR3aa: CASSPRTGGGSSYNEQFF; abundance: -; d_gene: TRBD2; v_gene: TRBV11-3; j_gene: TRBJ2-1
CDR3nt: TGTGCCAGTAGTGATTGGTGGCAGGAGACTAATGAAAAACTGTTTTTT; CDR3aa: CASSDWWQETNEKLFF; abundance: -; d_gene: -; v_gene: TRBV19; j_gene: TRBJ1-4
CDR3nt: TGTGCCACCAGTCTAGGCGGTAGCACAGATACGCAGTATTTT; CDR3aa: CATSLGGSTDTQYF; abundance: -; d_gene: -; v_gene: TRBV24-1; j_gene: TRBJ2-3
CDR3nt: TGTGCCAGTAGTACCCTGGATAGCTCTGGAAACACCATATATTTT; CDR3aa: CASSTLDSSGNTIYF; abundance: -; d_gene: -; v_gene: TRBV19; j_gene: TRBJ1-3
CDR3nt: TGTGCCTGGACCGGGACAGGGGGTTTTTTCCAATCGACCCAGTACTTC; CDR3aa: CAWTGTGGFFQSTQYF; abundance: -; d_gene: TRBD1; v_gene: TRBV30; j_gene: TRBJ2-5
CDR3nt: TGTGCCAGCAGCAGAGACGGAGGGCCCCAGCATTTT; CDR3aa: CASSRDGGPQHF; abundance: -; d_gene: -; v_gene: TRBV9; j_gene: TRBJ1-5
CDR3nt: TGTGCCAGTAGTACAGGACAGACCCTCACCGGGGAGCTGTTTTTT; CDR3aa: CASSTGQTLTGELFF; abundance: -; d_gene: -; v_gene: TRBV19; j_gene: TRBJ2-2
CDR3nt: TGCGCCAGCAGCCCCCAGCTTCAACAGATCTCCCTGTTTTTT; CDR3aa: CASSPQLQQISLFF; abundance: -; d_gene: -; v_gene: TRBV5-1; j_gene: TRBJ2-2
CDR3nt: TGTGCCAGCAGTTACTCGAGACAGGGGGCCGGGGAGCTGTTTTTT; CDR3aa: CASSYSRQGAGELFF; abundance: -; d_gene: TRBD1; v_gene: TRBV6-5; j_gene: TRBJ2-2
CDR3nt: TGCGCCAGCAGAACCAGTGTAGATAATTCACCCCTCCACTTT; CDR3aa: CASRTSVDNSPLHF; abundance: -; d_gene: -; v_gene: TRBV5-1; j_gene: TRBJ1-6
CDR3nt: TGTGCCACCAGTGACCGACAGGGGGCACGAATTGAGCAGTTCTTC; CDR3aa: CATSDRQGARIEQFF; abundance: -; d_gene: TRBD1; v_gene: TRBV24-1; j_gene: TRBJ2-1
CDR3nt: TGTGCCAGTAGTATAGGGACAGGGGGACTGTTTTTT; CDR3aa: CASSIGTGGLFF; abundance: once; d_gene: TRBD1; v_gene: TRBV19; j_gene: TRBJ1-4
CDR3nt: TGTGCCGGGGCGGGGGGGCGAAGCACAGATACGCAGTATTTT; CDR3aa: CAGAGGRSTDTQYF; abundance: once; d_gene: TRBD2; v_gene: TRBV6-5; j_gene: TRBJ2-3
CDR3nt: TGTGCCAGCAGCGCCGCTAGCGGGGGGCCTTACAATGAGCAGTTCTTC; CDR3aa: CASSAASGGPYNEQFF; abundance: once; d_gene: TRBD2; v_gene: TRBV5-4; j_gene: TRBJ2-1
CDR3nt: TGTGCCAGCAGGAAAGCTAGCGGGGGCCCCGAGGCCAAAAACATTCAGTACTTC; CDR3aa: CASRKASGGPEAKNIQYF; abundance: -; d_gene: TRBD2; v_gene: TRBV11-2; j_gene: TRBJ2-4
CDR3nt: TGTGCCAGCAGAGAAAGGGGAGGTCCCTACGAGCAGTACTTC; CDR3aa: CASRERGGPYEQYF; abundance: -; d_gene: -; v_gene: TRBV27; j_gene: TRBJ2-7
CDR3nt: TGCGCCAGCAGCTTCCAGCCAGGGGTGGGTTACGAGCAGTACTTC; CDR3aa: CASSFQPGVGYEQYF; abundance: -; d_gene: -; v_gene: TRBV5-1; j_gene: TRBJ2-7
CDR3nt: TGTGCCAGCAGCCGCCTAGGCGCGGGGGGCGACGAGCAGTACTTC; CDR3aa: CASSRLGAGGDEQYF; abundance: few; d_gene: TRBD2; v_gene: TRBV11-1; j_gene: TRBJ2-7
CDR3nt: TGTGCCTGGAGACTAGCGGGGGCGAGATCCGAGCAGTACTTC; CDR3aa: CAWRLAGARSEQYF; abundance: -; d_gene: TRBD2; v_gene: TRBV30; j_gene: TRBJ2-7
CDR3nt: TGTGCCATCAGTGAAACCGCGATGAACTCTGGAAACACCATATATTTT; CDR3aa: CAISETAMNSGNTIYF; abundance: -; d_gene: -; v_gene: TRBV10-3; j_gene: TRBJ1-3
CDR3nt: TGTGCCAGCAGCTTGCTTACTAGCAGGGGAGGCAATGAGCAGTTCTTC; CDR3aa: CASSLLTSRGGNEQFF; abundance: -; d_gene: -; v_gene: TRBV5-6; j_gene: TRBJ2-1
CDR3nt: TGTGCCAGCCAAGGGGGTAGCGGGGGGGCCGCAGAGACCCAGTACTTC; CDR3aa: CASQGGSGGAAETQYF; abundance: -; d_gene: TRBD2; v_gene: TRBV6-6; j_gene: TRBJ2-5
CDR3nt: TGTGCCAGTAGTCTGAGGGACAGGGGGCGCGTGGAGACCCAGTACTTC; CDR3aa: CASSLRDRGRVETQYF; abundance: once; d_gene: TRBD1; v_gene: TRBV19; j_gene: TRBJ2-5
CDR3nt: TGTGCCAGCTGTGGGAAAGAGACCCAGTACTTC; CDR3aa: CASCGKETQYF; abundance: -; d_gene: -; v_gene: TRBV2; j_gene: TRBJ2-5
CDR3nt: TGTGCCATCAGTGGGACCTCTGGGGCCAACGTCCTGACTTTC; CDR3aa: CAISGTSGANVLTF; abundance: -; d_gene: -; v_gene: TRBV10-3; j_gene: TRBJ2-6
CDR3nt: TGTGCCAGCAGACACACTCAAGGGCTCGGGGCCAACGTCCTGACTTTC; CDR3aa: CASRHTQGLGANVLTF; abundance: -; d_gene: -; v_gene: TRBV5-5; j_gene: TRBJ2-6
CDR3nt: TGTGCCAGCAGTTTGCAGCGGCGGGAGACCCAGTACTTC; CDR3aa: CASSLQRRETQYF; abundance: -; d_gene: -; v_gene: TRBV28; j_gene: TRBJ2-5
CDR3nt: TGTGCCATCACGAACAACCGGCTCCATGGCTACACCTTC; CDR3aa: CAITNNRLHGYTF; abundance: -; d_gene: -; v_gene: TRBV10-3; j_gene: TRBJ1-2
CDR3nt: TGCAGCGTACGTACCGCGGGTACTGAAGCTTTCTTT; CDR3aa: CSVRTAGTEAFF; abundance: -; d_gene: -; v_gene: TRBV29-1; j_gene: TRBJ1-1
CDR3nt: TGTGCCAGCAGTTCCTTGGACAGGGTTAAGGACTATGGCTACACCTTC; CDR3aa: CASSSLDRVKDYGYTF; abundance: -; d_gene: TRBD1; v_gene: TRBV6-6; j_gene: TRBJ1-2
CDR3nt: TGTGCCAGCAGTTGGACAGGGAGCAATCAGCCCCAGCATTTT; CDR3aa: CASSWTGSNQPQHF; abundance: -; d_gene: TRBD1; v_gene: TRBV28; j_gene: TRBJ1-5